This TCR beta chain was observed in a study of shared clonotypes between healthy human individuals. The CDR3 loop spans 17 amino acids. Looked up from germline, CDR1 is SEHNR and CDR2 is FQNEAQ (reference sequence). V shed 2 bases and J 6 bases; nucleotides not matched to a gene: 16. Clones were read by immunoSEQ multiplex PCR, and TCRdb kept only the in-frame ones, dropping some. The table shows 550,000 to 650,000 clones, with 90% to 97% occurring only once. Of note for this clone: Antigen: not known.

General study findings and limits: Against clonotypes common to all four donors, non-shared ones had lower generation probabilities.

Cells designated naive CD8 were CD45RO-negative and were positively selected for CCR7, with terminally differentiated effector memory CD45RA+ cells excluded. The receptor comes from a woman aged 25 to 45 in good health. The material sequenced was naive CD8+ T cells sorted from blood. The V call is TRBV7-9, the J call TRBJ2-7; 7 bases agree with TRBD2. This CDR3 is CASSLSQSSGKVGEQYF. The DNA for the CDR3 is TGTGCCAGCAGCTTAAGTCAGTCTAGCGGAAAGGTTGGCGAGCAGTACTTC.